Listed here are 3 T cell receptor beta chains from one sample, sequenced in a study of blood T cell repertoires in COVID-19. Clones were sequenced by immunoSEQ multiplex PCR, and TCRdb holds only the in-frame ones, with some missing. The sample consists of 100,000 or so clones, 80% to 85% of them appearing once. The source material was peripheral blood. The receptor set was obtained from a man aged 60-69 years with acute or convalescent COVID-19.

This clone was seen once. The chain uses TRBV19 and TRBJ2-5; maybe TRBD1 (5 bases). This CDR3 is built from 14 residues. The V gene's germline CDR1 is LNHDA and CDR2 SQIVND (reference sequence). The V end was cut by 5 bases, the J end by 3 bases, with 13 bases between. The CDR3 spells CASSLQGGKETQYF. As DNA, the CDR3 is TGTGCCAGTAGTCTCCAGGGCGGTAAAGAGACCCAGTACTTC.

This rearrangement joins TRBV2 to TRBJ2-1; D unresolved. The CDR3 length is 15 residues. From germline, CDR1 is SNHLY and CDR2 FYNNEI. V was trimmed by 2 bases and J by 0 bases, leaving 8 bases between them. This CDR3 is CASSEQASSYNEQFF. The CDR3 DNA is TGTGCCAGCAGTGAACAGGCCAGCTCCTACAATGAGCAGTTCTTC.

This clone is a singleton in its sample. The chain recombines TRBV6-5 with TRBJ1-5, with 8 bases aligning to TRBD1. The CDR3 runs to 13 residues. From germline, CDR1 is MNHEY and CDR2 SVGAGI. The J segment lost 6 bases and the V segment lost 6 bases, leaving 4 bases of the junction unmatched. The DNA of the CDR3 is TGTGCCAGCAGGCTCGGACAGGGTCAGCCCCAGCATTTT. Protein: CASRLGQGQPQHF.